This T cell receptor (beta chain) was sequenced during a study of radiotherapy plus CTLA-4 blockade in lung cancer. Findings and limits, study-wide: Expansion of tumor-derived TCR clones was observed in blood after radiotherapy plus ipilimumab.

The V end was cut by 1 base, the J end by 0 bases, with 7 bases between. Per germline, CDR1 MNHNS and CDR2 SASEGT. The CDR3 runs to 16 residues. Of note for this clone: The antigen is undetermined.

Repertoires were generated with immunoSEQ multiplex PCR, while TCRdb's copy carries only in-frame clones and drops some. The sample lists approximately 70,000 clones; around 69% were seen once. The specimen comprised peripheral blood, sampled from a patient treated with radiotherapy plus ipilimumab. The receptor comes from a human donor with non-small cell lung cancer whose response to radiotherapy plus ipilimumab could not be evaluated. Some clones in this sample may be carry-over from other donors' samples. The chain recombines TRBV6-1 with TRBJ1-6; D gene unclear. This chain's CDR3 is CASSEGRVSYNSPLHF. In DNA, the CDR3 is TGTGCCAGCAGTGAAGGGAGGGTCTCCTATAATTCACCCCTCCACTTT.